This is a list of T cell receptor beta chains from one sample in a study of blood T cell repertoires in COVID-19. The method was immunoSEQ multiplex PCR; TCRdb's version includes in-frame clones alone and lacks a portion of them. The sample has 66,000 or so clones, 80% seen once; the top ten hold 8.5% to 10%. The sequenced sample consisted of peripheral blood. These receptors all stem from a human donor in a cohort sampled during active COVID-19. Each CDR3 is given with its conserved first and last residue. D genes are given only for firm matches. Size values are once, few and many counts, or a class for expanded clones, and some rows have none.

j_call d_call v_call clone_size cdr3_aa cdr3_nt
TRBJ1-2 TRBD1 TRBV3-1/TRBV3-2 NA CASSPRRQGASGYTF TGTGCCAGCAGCCCTCGTCGACAGGGCGCATCTGGCTACACCTTC
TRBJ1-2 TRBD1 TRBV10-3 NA CAISSDRGNYGYTF TGTGCCATCAGCTCTGACAGGGGGAATTATGGCTACACCTTC
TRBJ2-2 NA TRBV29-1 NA CSVTAGTGELFF TGCAGCGTTACGGCGGGCACCGGGGAGCTGTTTTTT
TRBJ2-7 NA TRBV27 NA CASSFMGSSYEQYF TGTGCCAGCAGTTTTATGGGGAGTTCCTACGAGCAGTACTTC
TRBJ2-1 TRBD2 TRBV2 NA CASRQWASGTYNEQFF TGTGCCAGCAGACAATGGGCTAGCGGGACCTACAATGAGCAGTTCTTC
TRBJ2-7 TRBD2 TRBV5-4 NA CASSPGSGAAYEQYF TGTGCCAGCAGCCCAGGTAGCGGGGCCGCCTACGAGCAGTACTTC
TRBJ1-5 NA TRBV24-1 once CATSVGGGSYQPQHF TGTGCCACCAGTGTGGGGGGGGGATCTTATCAGCCCCAGCATTTT
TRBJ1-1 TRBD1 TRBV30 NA CAWSVKGAAEAFF TGTGCCTGGAGTGTGAAGGGGGCGGCTGAAGCTTTCTTT
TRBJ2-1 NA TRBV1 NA CTSSSGLAEDNEQFF TGCACCAGCAGCTCGGGACTAGCGGAGGACAATGAGCAGTTCTTC
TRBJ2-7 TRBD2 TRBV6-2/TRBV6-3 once CASSLGLAGSYEQYF TGTGCCAGCAGTTTGGGACTAGCGGGATCCTACGAGCAGTACTTC
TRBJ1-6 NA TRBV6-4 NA CASSEVQGRSPLHF TGTGCCAGCAGTGAGGTACAGGGCCGTTCACCCCTCCACTTT
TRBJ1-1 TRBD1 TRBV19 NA CASSISLPDRENTEAFF TGTGCCAGTAGTATTTCCCTTCCCGACAGGGAGAACACTGAAGCTTTCTTT
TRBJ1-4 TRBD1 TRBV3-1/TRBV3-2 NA CASSYDRGYNEKLFF TGTGCCAGCAGCTACGACAGGGGGTATAATGAAAAACTGTTTTTT
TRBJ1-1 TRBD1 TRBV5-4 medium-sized CASSLQGLGTEAFF TGTGCCAGCAGCCTACAGGGGTTGGGCACTGAAGCTTTCTTT
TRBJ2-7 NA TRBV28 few CASRTGTHSYEQYF TGTGCCAGCAGAACCGGGACACATTCCTACGAGCAGTACTTC
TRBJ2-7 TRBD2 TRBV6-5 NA CASSYSVGAGGEQYF TGTGCCAGCAGTTACTCGGTTGGGGCGGGGGGCGAGCAGTACTTC
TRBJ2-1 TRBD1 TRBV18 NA CASSLQGAYNEQFF TGTGCCAGCTCACTCCAGGGGGCCTACAATGAGCAGTTCTTC
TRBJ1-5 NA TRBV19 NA CASSMPIVGNQPQHF TGTGCCAGTAGTATGCCTATCGTGGGCAATCAGCCCCAGCATTTT
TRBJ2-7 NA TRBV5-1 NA CASSRSSDFLSYEQYF TGCGCCAGCAGTCGATCGTCGGACTTCCTCTCCTACGAGCAGTACTTC
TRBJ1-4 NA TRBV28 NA CASRLQGFEKLFF TGTGCCAGCAGGTTGCAGGGTTTTGAAAAACTGTTTTTT
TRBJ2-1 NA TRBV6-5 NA CASSNRDNEQFF TGTGCCAGCAGTAATAGAGACAATGAGCAGTTCTTC
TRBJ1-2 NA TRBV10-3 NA CAISESNQAGYTF TGTGCCATCAGTGAGTCGAACCAGGCTGGCTACACCTTC
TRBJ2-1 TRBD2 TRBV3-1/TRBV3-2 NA CASSQQLAGEQFF TGTGCCAGCAGCCAACAACTAGCGGGTGAGCAGTTCTTC
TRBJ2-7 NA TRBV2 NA CATRVSYEQYF TGTGCCACCCGGGTCTCCTACGAGCAGTACTTC
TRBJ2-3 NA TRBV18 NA CASSPPVTGEADTQYF TGTGCCAGCTCACCACCAGTCACCGGGGAGGCAGATACGCAGTATTTT
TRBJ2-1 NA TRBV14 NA CASSQVGPRGYHEQFF TGTGCCAGCAGCCAAGTCGGACCTAGGGGTTACCATGAGCAGTTCTTC
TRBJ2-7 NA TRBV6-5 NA CASSYSLASSSYEQYF TGTGCCAGCAGTTACTCCCTAGCGTCTAGCTCCTACGAGCAGTACTTC